The next 8 T cell receptor beta chains were all read from a single sample in a study of cytotoxic CD8 clonotypes in ibrutinib-treated CLL. Method: immunoSEQ multiplex PCR; TCRdb's copy keeps in-frame clones and lacks some. This table holds around 70,000 clones, 90% found once. Sample: PBMCs, taken after 12 months of ibrutinib treatment. The receptors were sampled from a human donor with chronic lymphocytic leukemia.

The chain couples TRBV5-1 to TRBJ2-7; 8 bases fit TRBD1. The CDR3 is made up of 14 amino acids. Trimming cost V 7 bases and J 0 bases; bases outside gene matches: 6. CDR1 is SGHRS, CDR2 YFSETQ, per germline. The CDR3 reads CASPGQVSSYEQYF. DNA for the CDR3: TGCGCCAGCCCGGGACAGGTGAGCTCCTACGAGCAGTACTTC.

V and J are TRBV29-1 and TRBJ2-7; 8 bases are shared with TRBD2. Germline V gene sequence: CDR1 SQVTM, CDR2 ANQGSEA. V lost 4 bases, J lost 2 bases, and 7 bases stayed unmatched. The CDR3 has 14 amino acids. The chain's CDR3 is CSVVIAGRTYEQYF. The CDR3 region has the DNA TGCAGCGTTGTGATAGCGGGAAGAACCTACGAGCAGTACTTC.

The V and J genes are TRBV28 and TRBJ2-3; TRBD1 or TRBD2 may be the D gene (6 bases each). Germline values: CDR1 MDHEN, CDR2 SYDVKM. Trimming removed 5 bases from V and 1 base from J, with 16 bases in between. This CDR3 spans 16 amino acids. The CDR3 nucleotides are TGTGCCAGCAGTGAGTACCAAGGGGGGCGCACAGATACGCAGTATTTT. Protein: CASSEYQGGRTDTQYF.

The chain is built from TRBV29-1 and TRBJ1-2; maybe TRBD1 (6 bases). Trimming took off 4 bases at V and 7 bases at J, with 16 bases between the two ends. Per the germline V gene, CDR1 is SQVTM and CDR2 is ANQGSEA. This CDR3 region has 13 residues. The CDR3 sequence is CSVGGTPASGYTF. The DNA for the CDR3 is TGCAGCGTTGGCGGGACACCTGCCAGTGGCTACACCTTC.

The rearrangement joins TRBV28 to TRBJ1-1, with 8 positions matching TRBD1. Germline CDR1 MDHEN, CDR2 SYDVKM. This CDR3 has 13 residues. V dropped 1 base and J dropped 5; count of bases not matched to a gene: 0. The DNA of the CDR3 is TGTGCCAGCAGTTTATACAGGGGGACTGAAGCTTTCTTT. It codes for CASSLYRGTEAFF.

The chain carries TRBV4-2 and TRBJ2-3; TRBD2 might be the D (6 bases). CDR3 length: 17 amino acids. Trimming left V 4 bases short and J 0 bases short, with 17 bases between. The germline V gene has CDR1 LGHNA and CDR2 YNFKEQ. CDR3 sequence: CASSLAAGRGSTDTQYF. CDR3 coding DNA: TGTGCCAGCAGCCTTGCCGCCGGGCGGGGTAGCACAGATACGCAGTATTTT.

This sequence joins TRBV10-3 and TRBJ2-7; 9 positions agree with TRBD1. CDR1 is ENHRY and CDR2 is SYGVKD in the germline V gene. The V segment lost 7 bases and the J segment 5 bases; nucleotides outside the gene matches: 3. The CDR3 runs to 12 residues. This CDR3 reads CAITGQGDEQYF. CDR3 DNA sequence: TGTGCCATCACGGGACAGGGAGACGAGCAGTACTTC.

This rearrangement joins TRBV6-5 to TRBJ2-3, with a weak D call TRBD1 (5 bases). The CDR3 has 14 residues. V lost 4 bases and J 1 base, leaving 9 bases between the germline ends. In germline, CDR1 is MNHEY, CDR2 SVGAGI. CDR3 loop: CASSLGLRTDTQYF. The CDR3 DNA reads as TGTGCCAGCAGTTTGGGGCTCCGCACAGATACGCAGTATTTT.